This TCR beta chain was captured in a study of shared clonotypes between healthy human individuals. Study outcomes and limitations: Sample collection involved blood only; tissue repertoires are likely different.

The CDR3 covers 13 residues. Germline CDR1 reads MNHEY; CDR2 reads SMNVEV (reference sequence). V was shortened by 5 bases and J by 5 bases, with 12 bases between the two germline ends. To note about this clone: Its antigen remains unknown.

Deep-level settings were used for running the assay. Replicate PCRs run on sorted subsets employed approximately 0.2 ug DNA, tens of thousands of T cell genomes. TCRdb's table, derived via immunoSEQ multiplex PCR, lists solely in-frame clones and lacks some. The table lists over a million clones, around 78% of them singletons. Both subsets, CD45RA+ naive and CD45RA-negative memory, were split from the CD4+ cells. The receptor comes from a young man in good health. Some clones in this sample may be carry-over from other donors' samples. This rearrangement joins TRBV27 to TRBJ2-5; D may match TRBD1 or TRBD2 (6 bases each). Sequences were obtained from memory CD4+ T cells from PBMCs. Subset of the sample: CD45RA-negative fraction. The CDR3 reads CASSDTGRETQYF. The CDR3 nucleotides are TGTGCCAGCAGTGACACAGGGAGGGAGACCCAGTACTTC.